Below, one T cell receptor beta chain is given with its context. Its specificity is unknown. The sample belongs to a study of cytomegalovirus exposure and HLA in healthy donors. General observations from the study: Cytomegalovirus association was assigned to about 150 TCR beta chains.

Trimming cost V 3 bases and J 3 bases, with 6 bases left between them. Per germline, CDR1 SEHNR and CDR2 FQNEAQ (reference sequence). The CDR3 is made up of 13 amino acids. The data were produced by immunoSEQ multiplex PCR, yet TCRdb's version contains in-frame clones alone and is incomplete. The sample has 80,000 to 95,000 clones, approximately 96% seen once. This rearrangement joins TRBV7-9 to TRBJ1-5; D unclear. The sequence came from a woman aged 18-29 years in good health and CMV-seronegative. The specimen was PBMCs. DNA for the CDR3: TGTGCCAGCAGCTTGGAGGTCAATCAGCCCCAGCATTTT. This sequence encodes CASSLEVNQPQHF.